Each of the 9 T cell receptor beta chains below was sequenced from the same sample in a study of post-analysis software for immune sequencing data. Study-level results: Four to six TRBV segments appeared more often in patients than in controls, and TRBV5-6, TRBV5-1 and TRBV20-1 were among these.

Antigens of these TCRs are unknown. Prepared TCR beta cDNA libraries contained unique molecular identifiers. From the PCR reads, TCRdb called clonotypes with MiXCR, one entry per CDR3 protein. The sample shows some 800,000 distinct CDR3 sequences, about half of them seen only once. What was sequenced was blood. These receptors were obtained from a girl aged 10 to 17 with multiple sclerosis.

The V call is TRBV28, the J call TRBJ2-1; 9 bases agree with TRBD1. J was trimmed by 4 bases and V by 5 bases; bases with no gene match: 9. CDR3 length equals 16 residues. Germline CDR1 and CDR2: MDHEN and SYDVKM. The CDR3 reads CASSPAPGQGYNEQFF. The CDR3 nucleotides are TGTGCCAGCAGTCCCGCCCCGGGACAGGGATACAATGAGCAGTTCTTC.

A word on this clonotype: Since a much larger clone is just one base distant, this may be a read error. The gene calls are TRBV6-5 and TRBJ1-2; D might be TRBD1 (6 bases). Trimming took 7 bases from V and 8 from J, leaving 17 bases between them. The germline gives CDR1 MNHEY, CDR2 SVGAGI. There are 13 residues in the CDR3. The CDR3 here is CASNSTDRGGYTF. For the CDR3, the DNA is TGTGCCAGCAATTCCACGGACAGAGGAGGCTACACCTTC.

This clonotype came up a few times. V and J are TRBV5-7 and TRBJ2-3; D call uncertain. TRBV5-7 is an ORF, with its function uncertain. V lost 3 bases to trimming and J lost 3 bases, with 17 bases between them. The CDR3 is 16 residues long. The CDR3 reads CASSWRWNKETDTQYF. CDR3 bases: TGTGCCAGCAGCTGGCGCTGGAACAAAGAAACAGATACGCAGTATTTT.

This clonotype occurred a few times. The rearrangement uses TRBV19 and TRBJ1-2, with D possibly matching TRBD1 (5 bases). The CDR3 runs 14 residues. The V end lost 1 base, the J end lost 4 bases, and 10 bases lay between the germline ends. Germline assignment: CDR1 LNHDA and CDR2 SQIVND (reference sequence). DNA for the CDR3: TGTGCCAGTAGTATAGCTGGGGCGGCCTATGGCTACACCTTC. It is translated as CASSIAGAAYGYTF.

This clonotype has only a few counts. The chain couples TRBV7-8 to TRBJ1-2, with 7 bases aligning to TRBD1. Germline CDR1 is SGHVS and CDR2 is FQNEAQ. The CDR3 consists of 14 residues. V gave up 3 bases and J gave up 2 bases; unmatched junction bases: 3. Here the CDR3 DNA reads TGTGCCAGCAGCTTGAGGGGGCGCAACTATGGCTACACCTTC. This translates into CASSLRGRNYGYTF.

This clonotype occurred a few times. The chain combines TRBV12-3 or TRBV12-4 with TRBJ1-1; no clear D gene. The CDR3 has 13 amino acids. V shed 1 base and J shed 7 bases, with 10 bases lying between them. The chain's CDR3 is CASSLGRSGEAFF. CDR3 nucleotide sequence: TGTGCCAGCAGTTTAGGGCGGAGCGGTGAAGCTTTCTTT.

CDR3 sequence: CASSQETLSYEQYF. The CDR3 DNA sequence: TGCGCCAGCAGCCAAGAAACCCTTTCCTACGAGCAGTACTTC. The gene calls are TRBV4-3 and TRBJ2-7; D not certain. CDR1 and CDR2 from the germline V gene are LGHNA and YSLEER. The CDR3 length is 14 residues. The V end lost 0 bases, the J end lost 1 base, and 7 bases lay between the germline ends.

This clonotype was found a few times. The CDR3 sequence: CASSFQPGQGVNEQFF. The CDR3 DNA is TGTGCCAGCAGTTTTCAGCCGGGACAGGGGGTAAATGAGCAGTTCTTC. V usage is TRBV12-3 or TRBV12-4 and J usage is TRBJ2-1; 11 bases line up with TRBD1. The CDR3 totals 16 residues. With V trimmed by 3 bases and J by 7 bases, 8 bases remained unmatched.

This clonotype has more than one count but fewer than ten. This chain connects TRBV29-1 to TRBJ1-1; D unresolved. The CDR3 sequence is 14 residues long. V lost 7 bases and J lost 1, with 16 bases in between. CDR1 SQVTM and CDR2 ANQGSEA come from the germline V gene. CDR3 sequence reads: CSASGSRTNTEAFF. The CDR3 DNA reads TGCAGCGCCTCCGGGTCCCGGACGAACACTGAAGCTTTCTTT.